These 7 T cell receptor beta chains came from one sample sequenced in a study of blood T cell repertoires in COVID-19. Generated by immunoSEQ multiplex PCR, the TCRdb table keeps only in-frame clones and is missing some. The table shows about 180,000 clones, with around 82% occurring only once. Source material: peripheral blood. These receptors all stem from a young man with active or convalescent COVID-19.

The chain employs TRBV18 and TRBJ1-1; D is undetermined. The CDR3 covers 13 residues. V shed 3 bases and J shed 6 bases, with 11 bases lying between them. The germline V gene encodes CDR1 KGHSH and CDR2 LQKENI. This CDR3 reads CASSPLDWAEAFF. For the CDR3, the DNA is TGTGCCAGCTCACCCCTAGACTGGGCTGAAGCTTTCTTT.

The chain carries TRBV6-4 and TRBJ2-1; 7 nucleotides agree with TRBD2. Germline lookup yields CDR1 MRHNA and CDR2 SNTAGT. The CDR3 has 14 residues. The junction had 2 bases not matched to a gene; V was cut back by 0 bases and J by 6 bases. CDR3 nucleotides: TGTGCCAGCAGTGACTCGCTAGCGGCCAATGAGCAGTTCTTC. Translation gives CASSDSLAANEQFF.

The genes are TRBV28 and TRBJ2-4; TRBD1 matches at 8 bases. The V and J ends lost 2 bases and 0 bases, in that order; junction bases with no gene match: 9. From germline, CDR1 is MDHEN and CDR2 SYDVKM. The CDR3 extends over 18 amino acids. The CDR3 coding sequence is TGTGCCAGCAGTTTAATAGGACAGGGAACACTAGCCAAAAACATTCAGTACTTC. Protein sequence: CASSLIGQGTLAKNIQYF.

The chain recombines TRBV6-5 with TRBJ1-2, with 11 bases fitting TRBD1. V shed 6 bases, J shed 6 bases, and the junction held 6 bases outside the gene matches. The CDR3 loop spans 14 amino acids. In germline, CDR1 is MNHEY, CDR2 SVGAGI. The DNA for the CDR3 is TGTGCCAGCAGGGGGACAGGGGGTGGTGATGGCTACACCTTC. Residues: CASRGTGGGDGYTF.

The genes are TRBV5-1 and TRBJ2-7; 7 positions match TRBD1. The CDR3 consists of 17 residues. The trim removed 3 bases at V and 5 bases at J, leaving 17 bases unmatched. Per the germline V gene, CDR1 is SGHRS and CDR2 is YFSETQ. CDR3: CASSSLSRGFLPDEQYF. CDR3 in DNA: TGCGCCAGCAGCTCCCTCTCCAGGGGGTTCCTTCCTGACGAGCAGTACTTC.

The chain is built from TRBV19 and TRBJ2-1, with 8 bases that match TRBD1. The length of the CDR3 is 15 residues. Per the germline V gene, CDR1 is LNHDA and CDR2 is SQIVND (reference sequence). Losses at the gene ends were 5 bases for V and 4 bases for J; bases not matched to a gene: 7. The CDR3 loop reads CASSPDREAYNEQFF. The CDR3 DNA reads TGTGCCAGTAGTCCGGACAGGGAGGCTTACAATGAGCAGTTCTTC.

This rearrangement joins TRBV28 to TRBJ2-1; 7 nucleotides line up with TRBD2. CDR1 and CDR2 (germline): MDHEN, SYDVKM. J gave up 5 bases and V 5 bases, and 15 bases lay outside the gene matches. This CDR3 has 17 residues. CDR3 coding DNA: TGTGCCAGCAGTCCTCTTGGGTCTTTGGGGGGGGACAATGAGCAGTTCTTC. Amino acid sequence: CASSPLGSLGGDNEQFF.